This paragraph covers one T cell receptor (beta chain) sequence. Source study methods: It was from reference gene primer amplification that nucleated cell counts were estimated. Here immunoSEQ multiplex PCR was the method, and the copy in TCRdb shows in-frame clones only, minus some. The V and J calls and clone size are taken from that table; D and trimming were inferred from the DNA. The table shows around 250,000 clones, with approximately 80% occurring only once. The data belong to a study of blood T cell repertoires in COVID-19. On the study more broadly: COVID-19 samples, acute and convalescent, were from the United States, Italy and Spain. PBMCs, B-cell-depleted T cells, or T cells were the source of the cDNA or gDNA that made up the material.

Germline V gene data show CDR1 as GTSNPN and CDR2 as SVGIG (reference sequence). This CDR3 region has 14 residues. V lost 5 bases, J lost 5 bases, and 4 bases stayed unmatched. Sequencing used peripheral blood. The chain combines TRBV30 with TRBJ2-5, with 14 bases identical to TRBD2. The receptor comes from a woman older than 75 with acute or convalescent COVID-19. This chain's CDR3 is CAWGGLAGAETQYF. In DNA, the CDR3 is TGTGCCTGGGGGGGACTAGCGGGAGCCGAGACCCAGTACTTC.